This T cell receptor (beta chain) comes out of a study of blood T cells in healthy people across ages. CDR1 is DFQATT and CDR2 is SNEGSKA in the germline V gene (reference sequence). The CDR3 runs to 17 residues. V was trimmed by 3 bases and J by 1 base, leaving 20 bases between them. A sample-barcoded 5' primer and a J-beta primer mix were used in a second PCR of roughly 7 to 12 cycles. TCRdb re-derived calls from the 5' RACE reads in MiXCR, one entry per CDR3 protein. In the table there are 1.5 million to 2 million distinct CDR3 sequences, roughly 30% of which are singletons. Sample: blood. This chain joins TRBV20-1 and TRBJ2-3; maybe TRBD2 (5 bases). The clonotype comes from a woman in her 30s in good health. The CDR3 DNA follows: TGCAGTGCTAGTGTGCAGGAGGAGGTCTTAGGCACAGATACGCAGTATTTT. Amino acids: CSASVQEEVLGTDTQYF.